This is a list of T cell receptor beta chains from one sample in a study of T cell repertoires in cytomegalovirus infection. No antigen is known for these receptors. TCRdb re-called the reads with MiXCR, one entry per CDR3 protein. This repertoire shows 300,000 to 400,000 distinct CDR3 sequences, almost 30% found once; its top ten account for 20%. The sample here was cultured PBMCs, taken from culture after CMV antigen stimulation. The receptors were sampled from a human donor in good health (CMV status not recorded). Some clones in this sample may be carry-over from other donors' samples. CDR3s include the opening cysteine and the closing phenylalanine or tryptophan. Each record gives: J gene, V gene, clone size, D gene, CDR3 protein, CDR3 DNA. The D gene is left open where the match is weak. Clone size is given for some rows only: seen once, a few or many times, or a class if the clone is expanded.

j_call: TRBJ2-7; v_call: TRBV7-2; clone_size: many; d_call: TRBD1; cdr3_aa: CASSLGTGGTSYEQYF; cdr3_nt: TGTGCCAGCAGCTTAGGGACAGGGGGCACATCCTACGAGCAGTACTTC
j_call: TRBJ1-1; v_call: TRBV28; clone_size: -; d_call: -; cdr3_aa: CASSLNPLTYTEAFF; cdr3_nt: TGTGCCAGCAGTTTAAATCCCTTGACTTACACTGAAGCTTTCTTT
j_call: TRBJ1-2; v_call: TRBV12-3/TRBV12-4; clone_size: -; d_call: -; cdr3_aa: CASSPDTGPYTF; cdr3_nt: TGTGCCAGCAGTCCAGACACCGGACCTTACACCTTC
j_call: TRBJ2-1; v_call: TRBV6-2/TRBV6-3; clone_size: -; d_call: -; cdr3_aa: CASSYNPAGSYNEQFF; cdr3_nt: TGTGCCAGCAGTTACAATCCAGCGGGTAGTTACAATGAGCAGTTCTTC
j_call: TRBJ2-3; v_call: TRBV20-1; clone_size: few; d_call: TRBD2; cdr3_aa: CSARKLAGGTDTQYF; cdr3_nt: TGCAGTGCTAGAAAACTAGCGGGAGGTACAGATACGCAGTATTTT
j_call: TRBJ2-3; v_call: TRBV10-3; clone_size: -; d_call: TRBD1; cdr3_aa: CASAPGQGEGDTQYF; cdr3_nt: TGTGCCAGTGCACCGGGACAGGGGGAAGGAGATACGCAGTATTTT
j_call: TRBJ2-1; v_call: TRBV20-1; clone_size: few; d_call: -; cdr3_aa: CSARGTASSYNEQFF; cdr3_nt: TGCAGTGCTAGGGGGACGGCTAGCTCCTACAATGAGCAGTTCTTC
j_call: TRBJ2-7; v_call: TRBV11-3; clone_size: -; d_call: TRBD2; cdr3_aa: CASSLDSGRGEQYF; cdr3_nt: TGTGCCAGCAGCTTAGATAGCGGGAGAGGTGAGCAGTACTTC
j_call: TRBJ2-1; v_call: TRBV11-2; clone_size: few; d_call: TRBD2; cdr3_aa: CASSPGLAGVKREQFF; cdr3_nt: TGTGCCAGCAGCCCGGGACTAGCGGGGGTCAAGAGGGAGCAGTTCTTC
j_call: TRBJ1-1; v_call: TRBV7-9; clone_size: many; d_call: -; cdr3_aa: CASSFLSGRGNTEAFF; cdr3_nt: TGTGCCAGCAGCTTTTTATCCGGCAGGGGAAACACTGAAGCTTTCTTT
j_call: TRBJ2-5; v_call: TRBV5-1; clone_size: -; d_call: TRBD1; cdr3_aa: CASSLHATGGVGETQYF; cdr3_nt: TGCGCCAGCAGCCTACACGCGACAGGGGGAGTAGGAGAGACCCAGTACTTC
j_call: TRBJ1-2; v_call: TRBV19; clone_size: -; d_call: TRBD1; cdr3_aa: CASRGFGQVASPGYTF; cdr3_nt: TGTGCCAGCCGGGGATTCGGACAGGTTGCCTCTCCTGGCTACACCTTC
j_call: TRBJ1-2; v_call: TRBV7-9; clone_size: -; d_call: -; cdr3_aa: CASSFRRYGYTF; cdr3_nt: TGTGCCAGCAGCTTCCGGCGCTATGGCTACACCTTC
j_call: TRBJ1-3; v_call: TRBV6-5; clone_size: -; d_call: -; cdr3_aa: CASSRTVYTSGNTIYF; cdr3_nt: TGTGCCAGCAGTAGGACAGTTTATACCTCTGGAAACACCATATATTTT
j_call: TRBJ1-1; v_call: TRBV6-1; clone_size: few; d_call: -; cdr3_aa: CASRLGGGANTEAFF; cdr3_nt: TGTGCCAGCAGGCTCGGGGGGGGGGCGAACACTGAAGCTTTCTTT
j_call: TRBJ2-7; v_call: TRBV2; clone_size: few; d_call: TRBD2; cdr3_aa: CASGRLAGDGEQYF; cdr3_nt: TGTGCCAGCGGGCGACTAGCGGGAGACGGCGAGCAGTACTTC
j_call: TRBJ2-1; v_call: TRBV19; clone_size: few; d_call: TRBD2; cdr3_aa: CASSPIAGGEQFF; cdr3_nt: TGTGCCAGTAGTCCCATAGCGGGAGGTGAGCAGTTCTTC
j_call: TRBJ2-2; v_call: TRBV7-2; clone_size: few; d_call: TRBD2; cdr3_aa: CASSLLAGGPGELFF; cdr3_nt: TGTGCCAGCAGCTTATTGGCGGGGGGGCCAGGGGAGCTGTTTTTT
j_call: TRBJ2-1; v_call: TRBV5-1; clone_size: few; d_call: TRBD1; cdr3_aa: CASSFRGTLSYNEQFF; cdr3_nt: TGCGCCAGCAGCTTCAGGGGGACCCTCTCCTACAATGAGCAGTTCTTC
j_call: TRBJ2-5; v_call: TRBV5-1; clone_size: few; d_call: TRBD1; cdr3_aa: CASSLETGGETQYF; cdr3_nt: TGCGCCAGCAGCTTGGAAACAGGGGGAGAGACCCAGTACTTC
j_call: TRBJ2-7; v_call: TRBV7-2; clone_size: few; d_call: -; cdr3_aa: CASSLSLDTSYEQYF; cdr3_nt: TGTGCCAGCAGCTTATCGTTGGACACTTCCTACGAGCAGTACTTC
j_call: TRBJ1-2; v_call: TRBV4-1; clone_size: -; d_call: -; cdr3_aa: CASNEYETENFGYTF; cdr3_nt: TGCGCCAGCAACGAATATGAGACGGAAAACTTTGGCTACACCTTC
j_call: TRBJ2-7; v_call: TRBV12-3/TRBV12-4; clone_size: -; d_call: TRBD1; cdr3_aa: CASTQGQGESYEQYF; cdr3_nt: TGTGCCAGCACCCAGGGACAGGGAGAGTCCTACGAGCAGTACTTC
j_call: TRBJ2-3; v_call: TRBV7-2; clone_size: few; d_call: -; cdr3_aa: CASSGRTASSTDTQYF; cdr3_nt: TGTGCCAGCAGCGGGCGGACAGCGAGTAGCACAGATACGCAGTATTTT
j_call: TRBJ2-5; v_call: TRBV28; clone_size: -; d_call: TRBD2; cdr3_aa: CASSAAAGGGETQYF; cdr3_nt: TGTGCCAGCAGTGCCGCCGCGGGAGGGGGAGAGACCCAGTACTTC
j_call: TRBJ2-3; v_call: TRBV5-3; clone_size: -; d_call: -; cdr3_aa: CASSLDLPTDTQYF; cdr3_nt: TGTGCCAGCAGCTTGGACTTACCCACAGATACGCAGTATTTT
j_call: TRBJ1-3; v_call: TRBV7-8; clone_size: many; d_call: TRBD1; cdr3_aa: CASSTGQGANTIYF; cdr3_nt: TGTGCCAGCAGCACTGGACAGGGGGCGAACACCATATATTTT
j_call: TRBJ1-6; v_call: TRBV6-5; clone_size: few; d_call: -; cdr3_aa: CASSWARTESYNSPLHF; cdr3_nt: TGTGCCAGCAGTTGGGCGAGGACTGAGAGCTATAATTCACCCCTCCACTTT
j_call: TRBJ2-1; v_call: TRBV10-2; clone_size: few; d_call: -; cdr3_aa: CASSGIGRGWEQFF; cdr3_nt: TGCGCCAGCAGTGGAATAGGTCGGGGCTGGGAGCAGTTCTTC
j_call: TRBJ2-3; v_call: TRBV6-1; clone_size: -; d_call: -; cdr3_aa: CASSYQRGTDTQYF; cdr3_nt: TGTGCCAGCAGTTATCAGCGGGGCACAGATACGCAGTATTTT
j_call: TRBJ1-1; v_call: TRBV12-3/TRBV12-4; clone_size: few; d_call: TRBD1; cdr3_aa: CASRTGGQLNTEAFF; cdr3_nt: TGTGCCAGCCGTACTGGGGGACAGCTGAACACTGAAGCTTTCTTT
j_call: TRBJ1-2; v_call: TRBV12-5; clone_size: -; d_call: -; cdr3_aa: CASGLGPGRNGYTF; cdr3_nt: TGTGCTAGTGGTTTGGGACCGGGGAGAAATGGCTACACCTTC
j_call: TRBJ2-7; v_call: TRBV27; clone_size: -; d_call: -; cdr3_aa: CASSLSQGSGFAYEQYF; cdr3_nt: TGTGCCAGCAGTTTATCACAGGGTTCGGGTTTTGCCTACGAGCAGTACTTC
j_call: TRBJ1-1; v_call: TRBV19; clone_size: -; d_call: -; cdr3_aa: CASSSGGLKTEAFF; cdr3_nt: TGTGCCAGTAGTTCGGGGGGGTTGAAGACTGAAGCTTTCTTT
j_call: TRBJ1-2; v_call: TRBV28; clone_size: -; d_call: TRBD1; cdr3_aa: CASSPLGTGVYYGYTF; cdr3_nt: TGTGCCAGCAGTCCCCTCGGGACAGGGGTTTACTATGGCTACACCTTC
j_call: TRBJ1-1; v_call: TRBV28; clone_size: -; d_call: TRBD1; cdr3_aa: CASTLLPGQGAADTEAFF; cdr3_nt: TGTGCCAGCACTCTTTTGCCGGGACAGGGGGCGGCGGACACTGAAGCTTTCTTT
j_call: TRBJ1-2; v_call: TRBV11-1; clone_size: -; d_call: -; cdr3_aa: CASKPGIDYGYTF; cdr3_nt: TGTGCCAGCAAGCCAGGGATAGACTATGGCTACACCTTC
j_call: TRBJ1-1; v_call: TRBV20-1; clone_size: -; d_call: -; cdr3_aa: CSAWGRGLNTEAFF; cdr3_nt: TGCAGTGCTTGGGGGAGGGGACTGAACACTGAAGCTTTCTTT
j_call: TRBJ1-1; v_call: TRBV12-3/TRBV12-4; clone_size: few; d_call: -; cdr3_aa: CASGETGAVAEAFF; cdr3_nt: TGTGCCAGCGGAGAGACGGGGGCAGTGGCTGAAGCTTTCTTT
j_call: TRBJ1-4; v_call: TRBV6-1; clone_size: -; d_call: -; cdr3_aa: CASRGRATNEKLFF; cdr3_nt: TGTGCCAGCAGGGGAAGAGCAACTAATGAAAAACTGTTTTTT
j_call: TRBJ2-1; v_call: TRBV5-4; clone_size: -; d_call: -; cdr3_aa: CASSLTAATYNEQFF; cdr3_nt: TGTGCCAGCAGTTTAACGGCCGCGACGTACAATGAGCAGTTCTTC
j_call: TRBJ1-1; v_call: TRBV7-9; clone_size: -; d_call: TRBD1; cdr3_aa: CASTWGQGGAFF; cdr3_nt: TGTGCCAGCACCTGGGGACAGGGGGGGGCTTTCTTT
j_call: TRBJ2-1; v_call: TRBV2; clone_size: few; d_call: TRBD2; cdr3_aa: CASSEGLAGGAQFF; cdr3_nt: TGTGCCAGCAGTGAAGGACTAGCGGGAGGTGCGCAGTTCTTC
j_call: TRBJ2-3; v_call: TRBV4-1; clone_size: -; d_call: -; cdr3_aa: CASSQDAGQGTDTQYF; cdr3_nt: TGCGCCAGCAGCCAAGATGCGGGCCAGGGCACAGATACGCAGTATTTT
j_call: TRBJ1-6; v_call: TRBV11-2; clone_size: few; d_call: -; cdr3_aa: CASSFRPGNNSPLHF; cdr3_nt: TGTGCCAGCAGCTTTAGACCCGGGAATAATTCACCCCTCCACTTT
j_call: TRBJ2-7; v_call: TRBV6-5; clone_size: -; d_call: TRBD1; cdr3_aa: CASSYSWTGGSYEQYF; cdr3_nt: TGTGCCAGCAGTTACTCTTGGACAGGGGGCTCCTACGAGCAGTACTTC
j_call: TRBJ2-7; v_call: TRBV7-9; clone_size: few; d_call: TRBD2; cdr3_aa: CASGVTSGGPLSSYEQYF; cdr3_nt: TGTGCCAGCGGGGTGACTAGCGGGGGGCCATTAAGCTCCTACGAGCAGTACTTC
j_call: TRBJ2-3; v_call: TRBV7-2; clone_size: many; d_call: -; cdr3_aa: CASSWGLDRTDTQYF; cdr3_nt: TGTGCCAGCAGCTGGGGGCTAGACCGCACAGATACGCAGTATTTT
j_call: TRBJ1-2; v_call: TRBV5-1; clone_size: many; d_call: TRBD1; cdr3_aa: CASGTGEYGYTF; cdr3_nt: TGCGCCAGCGGGACAGGGGAATATGGCTACACCTTC
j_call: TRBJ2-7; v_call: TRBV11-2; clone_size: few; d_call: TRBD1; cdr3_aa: CASSLERGLNEQYF; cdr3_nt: TGTGCCAGCAGCTTGGAAAGGGGGCTTAACGAGCAGTACTTC